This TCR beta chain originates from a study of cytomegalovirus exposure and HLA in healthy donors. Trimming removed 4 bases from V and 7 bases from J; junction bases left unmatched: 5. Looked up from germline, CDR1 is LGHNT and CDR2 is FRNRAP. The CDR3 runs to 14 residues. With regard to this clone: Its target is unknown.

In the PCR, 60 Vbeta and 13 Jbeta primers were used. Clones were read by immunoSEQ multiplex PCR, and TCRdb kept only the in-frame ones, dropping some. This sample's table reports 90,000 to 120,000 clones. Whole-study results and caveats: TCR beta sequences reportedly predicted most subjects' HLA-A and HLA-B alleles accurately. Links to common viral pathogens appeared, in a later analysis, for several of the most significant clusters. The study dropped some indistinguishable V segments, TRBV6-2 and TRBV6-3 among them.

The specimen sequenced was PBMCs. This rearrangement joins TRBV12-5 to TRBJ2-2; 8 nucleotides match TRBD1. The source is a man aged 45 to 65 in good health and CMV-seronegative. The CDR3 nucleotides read TGTGCTAGTGGTTCCAGGGGGCCGGACGGGGAGCTGTTTTTT. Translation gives CASGSRGPDGELFF.